This T cell receptor beta chain was observed in a study of shared clonotypes between healthy human individuals. Sequenced by immunoSEQ multiplex PCR; TCRdb stores in-frame clones only, minus some. The data hold fewer than 850,000 clones, with around 90% observed a single time. J lost 6 bases, V lost 5 bases, and 4 bases had no gene match. The CDR3 length is 16 residues. Germline V lookup: CDR1 SEHNR, CDR2 FQNEAQ (reference sequence). Sequenced: memory CD8+ T cells from PBMCs. Subset denoted: CD45RO+ cells pooled with CCR7-negative TemRA cells. The origin of this receptor is a man between 18 and 35 years old in good health. Some clones in this sample may be carry-over from other donors' samples. J is TRBJ2-2 and V is TRBV7-9; the match to TRBD2 covers 15 bases. The CDR3, as DNA: TGTGCCAGCAGCGTAGGACTAGCGGGAGGGGCCGGGGAGCTGTTTTTT. Translating gives CASSVGLAGGAGELFF.